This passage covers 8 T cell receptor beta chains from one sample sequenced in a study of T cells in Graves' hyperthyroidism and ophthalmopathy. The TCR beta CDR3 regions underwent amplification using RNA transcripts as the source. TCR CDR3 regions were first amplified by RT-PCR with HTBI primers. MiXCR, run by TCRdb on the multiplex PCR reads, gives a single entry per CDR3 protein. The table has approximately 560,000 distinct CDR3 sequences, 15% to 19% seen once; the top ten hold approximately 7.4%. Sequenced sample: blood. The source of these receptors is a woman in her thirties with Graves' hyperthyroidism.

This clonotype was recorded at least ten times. The CDR3 here is CASSPQTSGIGNEQFF. The CDR3 coding sequence is TGTGCCAGCAGTCCCCAGACTAGCGGGATCGGAAATGAGCAGTTCTTC. The chain has TRBV2 and TRBJ2-1; 11 bases line up with TRBD2. V trimming: 5 bases; J trimming: 7 bases; junction bases outside the gene matches: 10. Germline V gives CDR1 SNHLY, CDR2 FYNNEI. The CDR3 is 16 amino acids.

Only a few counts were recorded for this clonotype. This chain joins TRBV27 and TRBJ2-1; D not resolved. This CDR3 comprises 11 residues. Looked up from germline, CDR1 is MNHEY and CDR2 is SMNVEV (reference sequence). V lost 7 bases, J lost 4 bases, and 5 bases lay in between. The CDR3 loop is CASTKYNEQFF. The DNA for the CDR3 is TGTGCCAGCACTAAATACAATGAGCAGTTCTTC.

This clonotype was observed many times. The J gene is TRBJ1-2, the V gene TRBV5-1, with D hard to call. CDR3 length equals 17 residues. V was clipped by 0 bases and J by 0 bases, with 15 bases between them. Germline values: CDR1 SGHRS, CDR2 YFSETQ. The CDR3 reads CASSLASGQASNYGYTF. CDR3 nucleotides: TGCGCCAGCAGCTTGGCCTCGGGCCAGGCCTCTAACTATGGCTACACCTTC.

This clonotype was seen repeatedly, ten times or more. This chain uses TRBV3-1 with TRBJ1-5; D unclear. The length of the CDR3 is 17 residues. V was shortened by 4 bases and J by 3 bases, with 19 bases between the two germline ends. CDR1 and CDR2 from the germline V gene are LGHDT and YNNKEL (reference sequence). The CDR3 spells CASSPSHAGWDNQPQHF. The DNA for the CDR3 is TGTGCCAGCAGCCCCAGTCATGCCGGATGGGACAATCAGCCCCAGCATTTT.

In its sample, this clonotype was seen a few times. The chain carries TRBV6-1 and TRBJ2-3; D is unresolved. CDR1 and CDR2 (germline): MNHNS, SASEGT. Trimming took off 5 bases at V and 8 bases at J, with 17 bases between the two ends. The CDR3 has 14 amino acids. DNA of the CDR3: TGTGCCAGCAGTTTGGGCCCTGCTTCATTTACGCAGTATTTT. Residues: CASSLGPASFTQYF.

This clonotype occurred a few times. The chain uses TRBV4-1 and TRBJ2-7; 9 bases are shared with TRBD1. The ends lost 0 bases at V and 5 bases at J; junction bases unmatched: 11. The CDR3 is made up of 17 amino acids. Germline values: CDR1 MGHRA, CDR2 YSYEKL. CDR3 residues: CASSQDSGQGSPNEQYF. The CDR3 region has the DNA TGCGCCAGCAGCCAAGATTCCGGACAGGGGAGCCCTAACGAGCAGTACTTC.

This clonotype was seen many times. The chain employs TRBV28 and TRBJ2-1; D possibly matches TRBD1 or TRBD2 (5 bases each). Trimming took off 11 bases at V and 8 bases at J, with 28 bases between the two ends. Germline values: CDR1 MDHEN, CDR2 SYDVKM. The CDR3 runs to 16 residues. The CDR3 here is CALSGVGRGRRDEQFF. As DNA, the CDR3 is TGTGCCCTATCCGGTGTGGGGCGCGGGCGACGCGATGAGCAGTTCTTC.

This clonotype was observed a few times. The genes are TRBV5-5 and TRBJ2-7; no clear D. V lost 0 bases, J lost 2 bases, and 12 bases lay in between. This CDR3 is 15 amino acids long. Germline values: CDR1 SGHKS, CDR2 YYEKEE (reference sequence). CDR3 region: CASSLDVWKTYEQYF. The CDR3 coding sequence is TGTGCCAGCAGCTTGGACGTGTGGAAGACCTACGAGCAGTACTTC.